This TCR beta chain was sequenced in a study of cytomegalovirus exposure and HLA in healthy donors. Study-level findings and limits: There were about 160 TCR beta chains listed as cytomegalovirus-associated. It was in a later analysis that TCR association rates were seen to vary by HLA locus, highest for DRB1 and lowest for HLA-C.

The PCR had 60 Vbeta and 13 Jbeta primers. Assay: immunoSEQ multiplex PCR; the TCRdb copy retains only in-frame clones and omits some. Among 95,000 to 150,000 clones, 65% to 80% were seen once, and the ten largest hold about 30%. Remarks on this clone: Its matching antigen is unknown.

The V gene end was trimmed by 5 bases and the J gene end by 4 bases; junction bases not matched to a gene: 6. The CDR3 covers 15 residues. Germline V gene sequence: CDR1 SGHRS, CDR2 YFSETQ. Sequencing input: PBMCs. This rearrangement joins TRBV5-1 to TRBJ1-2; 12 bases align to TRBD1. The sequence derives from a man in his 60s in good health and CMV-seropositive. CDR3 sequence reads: CASRTGTGGFYGYTF. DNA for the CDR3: TGCGCCAGCAGAACTGGGACAGGGGGCTTCTATGGCTACACCTTC.